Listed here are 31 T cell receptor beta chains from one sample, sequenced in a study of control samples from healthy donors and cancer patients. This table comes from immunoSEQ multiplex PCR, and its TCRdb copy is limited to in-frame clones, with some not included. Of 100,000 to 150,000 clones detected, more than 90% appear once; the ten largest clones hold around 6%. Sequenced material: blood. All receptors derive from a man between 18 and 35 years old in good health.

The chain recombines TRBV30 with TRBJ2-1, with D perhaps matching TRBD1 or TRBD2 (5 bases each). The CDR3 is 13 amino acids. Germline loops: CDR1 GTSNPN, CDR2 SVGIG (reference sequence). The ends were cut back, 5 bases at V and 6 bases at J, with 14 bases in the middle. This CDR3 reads CAWWGGPTNEQFF. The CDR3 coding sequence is TGTGCCTGGTGGGGCGGGCCAACCAATGAGCAGTTCTTC. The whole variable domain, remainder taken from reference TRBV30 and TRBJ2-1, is SQTIHQWPATLVQPVGSPLSLECTVEGTSNPNLYWYRQAAGRGLQLLFYSVGIGQISSEVPQNLSASRPQDRQFILSSKKLLLSDSGFYLCAWWGGPTNEQFFGPGTRLTVL.

CDR3 coding DNA: TGTGCCATTCTGGACAGGGGGGGAACCGGGGAGCTGTTTTTT. Its translation is CAILDRGGTGELFF. This chain connects TRBV6-6 to TRBJ2-2; 10 bases are shared with TRBD1. Looked up from germline, CDR1 is MNHNY and CDR2 is SVGAGI (reference sequence). J was trimmed by 5 bases and V by 10 bases; bases with no gene match: 7. CDR3 length: 14 residues.

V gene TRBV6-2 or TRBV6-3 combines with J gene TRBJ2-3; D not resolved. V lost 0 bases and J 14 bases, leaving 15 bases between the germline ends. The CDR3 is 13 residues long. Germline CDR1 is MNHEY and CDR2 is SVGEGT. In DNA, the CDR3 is TGTGCCAGCAGTTACTCAGGGAAGAAACCACGGTATTTT. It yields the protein CASSYSGKKPRYF.

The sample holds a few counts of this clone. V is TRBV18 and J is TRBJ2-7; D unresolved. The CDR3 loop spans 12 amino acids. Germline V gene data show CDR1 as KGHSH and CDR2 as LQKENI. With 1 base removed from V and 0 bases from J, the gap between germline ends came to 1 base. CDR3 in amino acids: CASSPHSYEQYF. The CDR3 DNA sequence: TGTGCCAGCTCACCACACTCCTACGAGCAGTACTTC. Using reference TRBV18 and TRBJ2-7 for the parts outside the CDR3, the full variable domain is NAGVMQNPRHLVRRRGQEARLRCSPMKGHSHVYWYRQLPEEGLKFMVYLQKENIIDESGMPKERFSAEFPKEGPSILRIQQVVRGDSAAYFCASSPHSYEQYFGPGTRLTVT.

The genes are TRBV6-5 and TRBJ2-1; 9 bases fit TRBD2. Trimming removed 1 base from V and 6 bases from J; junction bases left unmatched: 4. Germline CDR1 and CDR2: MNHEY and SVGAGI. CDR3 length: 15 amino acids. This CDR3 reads CASSYFSGGSNEQFF. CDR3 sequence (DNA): TGTGCCAGCAGTTACTTCAGCGGGGGGTCCAATGAGCAGTTCTTC.

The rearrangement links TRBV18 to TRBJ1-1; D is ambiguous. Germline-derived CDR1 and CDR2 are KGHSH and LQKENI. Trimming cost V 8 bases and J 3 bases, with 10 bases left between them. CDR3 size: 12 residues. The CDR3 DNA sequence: TGTGCCAGCCAACCCGGGGACACTGAAGCTTTCTTT. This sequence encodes CASQPGDTEAFF.

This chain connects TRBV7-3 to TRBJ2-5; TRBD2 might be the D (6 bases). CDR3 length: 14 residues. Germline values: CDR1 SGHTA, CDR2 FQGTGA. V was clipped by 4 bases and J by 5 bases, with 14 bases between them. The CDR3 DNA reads TGTGCCAGCAGCTGGCCCGGGGAGGATGAGACCCAGTACTTC. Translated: CASSWPGEDETQYF.

CDR3 amino acids: CASSLYGGTDTQYF. The DNA of the CDR3 is TGCGCCAGCAGCTTGTACGGGGGAACAGATACGCAGTATTTT. The V gene is TRBV5-1, the J gene TRBJ2-3, with D possibly matching TRBD2 (6 bases). The CDR3 loop spans 14 amino acids. V was shortened by 1 base and J by 3 bases, with 9 bases between the two germline ends. Germline CDR1 reads SGHRS; CDR2 reads YFSETQ.

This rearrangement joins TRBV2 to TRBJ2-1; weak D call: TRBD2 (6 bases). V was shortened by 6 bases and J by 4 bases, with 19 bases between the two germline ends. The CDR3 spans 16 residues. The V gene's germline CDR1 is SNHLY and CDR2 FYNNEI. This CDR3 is CASRARVDGGYNEQFF. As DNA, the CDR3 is TGTGCCAGCAGGGCCCGAGTGGACGGGGGTTACAATGAGCAGTTCTTC.

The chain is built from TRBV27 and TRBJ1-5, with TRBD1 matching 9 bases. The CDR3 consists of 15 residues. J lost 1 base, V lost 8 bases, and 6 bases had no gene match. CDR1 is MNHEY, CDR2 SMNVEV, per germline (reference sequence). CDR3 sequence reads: CASRWDRDSNQPQHF. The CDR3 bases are TGTGCCAGCCGATGGGACAGGGACAGCAATCAGCCCCAGCATTTT.

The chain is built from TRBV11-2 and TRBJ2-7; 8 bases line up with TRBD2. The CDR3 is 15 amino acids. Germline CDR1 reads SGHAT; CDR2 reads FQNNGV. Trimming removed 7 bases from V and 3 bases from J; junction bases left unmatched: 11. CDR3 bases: TGTGCCAGCACGGGGGGGGAACGGATAATCTACGAGCAGTACTTC. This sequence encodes CASTGGERIIYEQYF.

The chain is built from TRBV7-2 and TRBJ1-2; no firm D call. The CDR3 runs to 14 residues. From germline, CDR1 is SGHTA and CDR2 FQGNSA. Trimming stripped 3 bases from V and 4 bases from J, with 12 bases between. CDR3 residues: CASSLGGGSYGYTF. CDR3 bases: TGTGCCAGCAGCTTGGGTGGAGGGAGCTATGGCTACACCTTC.

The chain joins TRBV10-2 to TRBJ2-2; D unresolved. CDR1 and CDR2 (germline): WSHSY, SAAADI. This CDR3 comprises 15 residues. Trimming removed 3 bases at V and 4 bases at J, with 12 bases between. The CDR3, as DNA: TGCGCCAGCAGTGACTCCCCCCCGGGCACCGGGGAGCTGTTTTTT. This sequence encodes CASSDSPPGTGELFF.

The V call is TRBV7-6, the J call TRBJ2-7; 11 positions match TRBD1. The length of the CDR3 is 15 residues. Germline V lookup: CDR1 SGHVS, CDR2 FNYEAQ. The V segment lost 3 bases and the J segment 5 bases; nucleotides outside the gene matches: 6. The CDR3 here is CASSFHGTGGNEQYF. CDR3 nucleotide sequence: TGTGCCAGCAGCTTTCACGGGACAGGGGGAAACGAGCAGTACTTC.

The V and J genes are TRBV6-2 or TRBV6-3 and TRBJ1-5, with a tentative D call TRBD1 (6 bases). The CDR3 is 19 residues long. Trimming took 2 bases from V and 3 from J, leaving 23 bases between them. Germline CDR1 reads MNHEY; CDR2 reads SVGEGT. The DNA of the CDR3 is TGTGCCAGCAGTTACACGTCGACTAAAGTACAGGGATTCAATCAGCCCCAGCATTTT. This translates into CASSYTSTKVQGFNQPQHF.

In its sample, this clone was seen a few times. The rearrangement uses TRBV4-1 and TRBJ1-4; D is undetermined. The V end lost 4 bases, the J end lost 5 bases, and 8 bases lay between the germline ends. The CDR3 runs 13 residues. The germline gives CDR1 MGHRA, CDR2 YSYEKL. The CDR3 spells CASSPLRNEKLFF. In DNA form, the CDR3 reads TGCGCCAGCAGCCCTCTTCGAAATGAAAAACTGTTTTTT.

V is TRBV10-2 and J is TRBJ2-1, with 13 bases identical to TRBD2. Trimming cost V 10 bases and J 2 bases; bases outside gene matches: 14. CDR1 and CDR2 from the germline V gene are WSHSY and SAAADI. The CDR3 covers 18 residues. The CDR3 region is CATDPAKLAGGTYNEQFF. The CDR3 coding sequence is TGCGCCACCGATCCCGCTAAACTAGCGGGGGGGACCTACAATGAGCAGTTCTTC.

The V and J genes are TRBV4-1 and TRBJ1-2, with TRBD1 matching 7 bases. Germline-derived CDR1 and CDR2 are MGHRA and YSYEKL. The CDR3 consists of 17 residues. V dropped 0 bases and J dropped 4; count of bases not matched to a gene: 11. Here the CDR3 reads CASSQDPRTGTVYGYTF. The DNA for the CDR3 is TGCGCCAGCAGCCAAGATCCCAGGACCGGGACAGTCTATGGCTACACCTTC.

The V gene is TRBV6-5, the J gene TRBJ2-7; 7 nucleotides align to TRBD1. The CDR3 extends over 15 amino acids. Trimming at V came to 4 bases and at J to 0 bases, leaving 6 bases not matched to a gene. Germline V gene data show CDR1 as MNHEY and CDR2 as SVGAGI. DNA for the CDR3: TGTGCCAGCAGTTCTTCCGGGACAGTCTCCTACGAGCAGTACTTC. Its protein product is CASSSSGTVSYEQYF.

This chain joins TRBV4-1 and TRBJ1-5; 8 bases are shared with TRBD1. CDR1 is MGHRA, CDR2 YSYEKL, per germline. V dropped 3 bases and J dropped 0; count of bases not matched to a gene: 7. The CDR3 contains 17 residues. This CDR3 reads CASSQPGQAYSNQPQHF. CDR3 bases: TGCGCCAGCAGCCAGCCGGGACAGGCCTATAGCAATCAGCCCCAGCATTTT.

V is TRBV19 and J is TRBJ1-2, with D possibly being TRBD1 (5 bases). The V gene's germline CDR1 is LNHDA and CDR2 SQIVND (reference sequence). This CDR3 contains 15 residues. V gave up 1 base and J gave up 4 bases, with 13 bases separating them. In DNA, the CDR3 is TGTGCCAGTAGTATAGGAGGACACAGGAGCTATGGCTACACCTTC. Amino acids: CASSIGGHRSYGYTF.

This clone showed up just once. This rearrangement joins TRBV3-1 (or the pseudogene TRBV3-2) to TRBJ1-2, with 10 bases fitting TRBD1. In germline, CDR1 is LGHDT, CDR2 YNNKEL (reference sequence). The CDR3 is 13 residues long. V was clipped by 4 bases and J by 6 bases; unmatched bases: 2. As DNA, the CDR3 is TGTGCCAGCAGCCCCGGGACAGGGGATGGCTACACCTTC. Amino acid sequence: CASSPGTGDGYTF.

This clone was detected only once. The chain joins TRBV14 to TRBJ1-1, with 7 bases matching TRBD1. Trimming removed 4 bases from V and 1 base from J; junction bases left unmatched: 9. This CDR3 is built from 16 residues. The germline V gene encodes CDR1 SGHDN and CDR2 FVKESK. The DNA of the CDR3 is TGTGCCAGCAGCCGCCTAGCGGGACAGCCGAACACTGAAGCTTTCTTT. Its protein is CASSRLAGQPNTEAFF.

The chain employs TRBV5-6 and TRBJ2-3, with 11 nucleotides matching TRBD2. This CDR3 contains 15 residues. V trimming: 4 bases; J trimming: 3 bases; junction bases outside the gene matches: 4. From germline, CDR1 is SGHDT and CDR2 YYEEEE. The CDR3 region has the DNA TGTGCCAGCAGCCGACGACTAGCGGGGACAGATACGCAGTATTTT. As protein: CASSRRLAGTDTQYF.

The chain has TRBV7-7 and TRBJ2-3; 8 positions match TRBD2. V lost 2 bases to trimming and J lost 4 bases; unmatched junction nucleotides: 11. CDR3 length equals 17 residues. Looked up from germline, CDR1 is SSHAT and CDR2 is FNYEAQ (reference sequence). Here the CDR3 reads CASSLLQGPGGSDTQYF. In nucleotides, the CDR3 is TGTGCCAGCAGCTTATTACAGGGACCGGGGGGGTCAGATACGCAGTATTTT. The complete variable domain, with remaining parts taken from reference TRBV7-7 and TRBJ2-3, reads GAGVSQSPRYKVTKRGQDVTLRCDPISSHATLYWYQQALGQGPEFLTYFNYEAQPDKSGLPSDRFSAERPEGSISTLTIQRTEQRDSAMYRCASSLLQGPGGSDTQYFGPGTRLTVL.

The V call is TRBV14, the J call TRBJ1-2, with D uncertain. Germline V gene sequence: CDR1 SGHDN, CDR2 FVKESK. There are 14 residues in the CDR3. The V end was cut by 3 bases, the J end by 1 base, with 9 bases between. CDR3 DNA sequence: TGTGCCAGCAGCCAGCAGAGAATTAACTATGGCTACACCTTC. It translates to CASSQQRINYGYTF.

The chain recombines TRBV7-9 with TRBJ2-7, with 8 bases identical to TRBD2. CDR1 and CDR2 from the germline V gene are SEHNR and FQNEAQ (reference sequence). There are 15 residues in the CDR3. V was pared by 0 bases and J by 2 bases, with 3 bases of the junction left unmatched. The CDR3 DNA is TGTGCCAGCAGCTTAGCCGGGACTAGAGCCTACGAGCAGTACTTC. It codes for CASSLAGTRAYEQYF.

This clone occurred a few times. CDR3 nucleotides: TGTGCCAGCAGCGCCCACGATAATGAAGCTTTCTTT. Translation: CASSAHDNEAFF. The gene calls are TRBV5-4 and TRBJ1-1; no clear D gene. V was trimmed by 4 bases and J by 7 bases, leaving 11 bases between them. The CDR3 is 12 amino acids. Germline CDR1 is SGHNT and CDR2 is YYREEE (reference sequence).

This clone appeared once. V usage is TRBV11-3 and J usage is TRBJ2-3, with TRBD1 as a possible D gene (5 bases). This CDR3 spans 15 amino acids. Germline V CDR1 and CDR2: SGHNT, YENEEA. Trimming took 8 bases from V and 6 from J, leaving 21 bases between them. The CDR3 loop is CASSHRPGLFDTQYF. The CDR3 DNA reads TGTGCCAGCTCCCACAGGCCCGGCCTGTTCGATACGCAGTATTTT.

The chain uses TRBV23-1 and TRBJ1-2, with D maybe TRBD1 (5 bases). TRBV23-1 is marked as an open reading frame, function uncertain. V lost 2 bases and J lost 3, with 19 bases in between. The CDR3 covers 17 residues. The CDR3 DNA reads TGCGCCAGCAGTCAAGATCGGGACCGCTGTTTGGACTATGGCTACACCTTC. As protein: CASSQDRDRCLDYGYTF.

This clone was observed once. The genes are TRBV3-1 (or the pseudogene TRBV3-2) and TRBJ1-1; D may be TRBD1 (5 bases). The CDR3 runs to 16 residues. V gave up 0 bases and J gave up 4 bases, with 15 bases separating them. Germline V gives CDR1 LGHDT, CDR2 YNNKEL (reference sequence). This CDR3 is CASSQEGKGASTEAFF. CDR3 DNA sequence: TGTGCCAGCAGCCAAGAGGGGAAAGGGGCTAGCACTGAAGCTTTCTTT.